This passage covers 23 T cell receptor beta chains from one sample sequenced in a study of vaccination effects on CD4 cells after COVID-19. Antigen-specific CD4+ T cells were expanded (with viral peptide pools) by the ViraFEST assay ahead of sequencing. The culture ran for 10 days, and then CD4+ T cells were isolated. Absence of prior SARS-CoV-2 infection characterized the vaccine recipients, who showed negative nucleocapsid antibodies. The repertoire was sequenced with immunoSEQ multiplex PCR; TCRdb's copy has only in-frame clones and lacks some. The data contain about 20,000 clones, approximately 70% of them singletons. These receptors' antigens are unknown. Sequencing used CD4+ T cells from PBMCs cultured with HCoV-NL63 spike peptides, obtained before COVID-19 vaccination. The receptor source for this set is a human donor who received a COVID-19 vaccine.

V gene TRBV5-6 combines with J gene TRBJ1-2; the match to TRBD1 covers 9 bases. This CDR3 spans 16 amino acids. Germline assignment: CDR1 SGHDT and CDR2 YYEEEE. Trimming at V came to 4 bases and at J to 2 bases, leaving 9 bases not matched to a gene. The CDR3 coding sequence is TGTGCCAGCAGCCTTGGCGGGACAGGGTACAACTATGGCTACACCTTC. Protein product: CASSLGGTGYNYGYTF.

The V and J genes are TRBV10-3 and TRBJ2-3; D not certain. The germline gives CDR1 ENHRY, CDR2 SYGVKD. CDR3 length: 13 amino acids. V lost 6 bases and J 0 bases, leaving 7 bases between the germline ends. In nucleotides, the CDR3 is TGTGCCATCAGCCTCGGTAGCACAGATACGCAGTATTTT. It codes for CAISLGSTDTQYF.

This clone appeared a few times. The chain joins TRBV24-1 to TRBJ2-2; D is unresolved. The length of the CDR3 is 10 residues. Germline CDR1 reads KGHDR; CDR2 reads SFDVKD. V shed 7 bases and J shed 10 bases, with 6 bases lying between them. The CDR3 loop is CATRAKELFF. The CDR3 nucleotides are TGTGCCACCAGGGCTAAGGAGCTGTTTTTT.

The chain carries TRBV19 and TRBJ1-3; TRBD1 matches 10 bases. J was trimmed by 1 base and V by 7 bases; bases with no gene match: 1. From germline, CDR1 is LNHDA and CDR2 SQIVND (reference sequence). CDR3 length equals 14 residues. The CDR3 protein is CASTDRGSGNTIYF. CDR3 sequence (DNA): TGTGCCAGTACGGACAGGGGGTCTGGAAACACCATATATTTT.

This clone was counted only a few times. The chain has TRBV2 and TRBJ2-7; 9 nucleotides line up with TRBD2. This CDR3 spans 17 amino acids. Germline values: CDR1 SNHLY, CDR2 FYNNEI. The V segment lost 7 bases and the J segment 5 bases; nucleotides outside the gene matches: 18. CDR3 amino acids: CASNRLAPGLAQDEQYF. The CDR3 nucleotides read TGTGCCAGCAATCGGCTGGCCCCGGGACTAGCTCAGGACGAGCAGTACTTC.

The chain has TRBV18 and TRBJ2-3; 8 bases are shared with TRBD2. The CDR3 spans 18 residues. Germline assignment: CDR1 KGHSH and CDR2 LQKENI. V trimming: 3 bases; J trimming: 4 bases; junction bases outside the gene matches: 15. CDR3 region: CASSPPSGLVMGADTQYF. Written as DNA, the CDR3 is TGTGCCAGCTCACCCCCTTCGGGACTAGTTATGGGAGCAGATACGCAGTATTTT.

The V call is TRBV12-3 or TRBV12-4, the J call TRBJ1-3; D is ambiguous. The length of the CDR3 is 12 residues. Trimming pared 7 bases from V and 2 bases from J, leaving 6 bases between. DNA of the CDR3: TGTGCCAGCAACTTTGCTGGAAACACCATATATTTT. Translated, it gives CASNFAGNTIYF.

This clone has a handful of counts. This rearrangement joins TRBV12-3 or TRBV12-4 to TRBJ2-4; 7 bases line up with TRBD1. The CDR3 covers 12 residues. The V segment lost 6 bases and the J segment 15 bases; nucleotides outside the gene matches: 11. In DNA form, the CDR3 reads TGTGCCAGCAGCTTGACAGGGAGCCCCTGGTACTTC. This encodes CASSLTGSPWYF.

The chain recombines TRBV19 with TRBJ2-7, with D perhaps matching TRBD2 (5 bases). In germline, CDR1 is LNHDA, CDR2 SQIVND (reference sequence). Trimming left V 4 bases short and J 0 bases short, with 13 bases between. CDR3 size: 15 residues. CDR3 sequence (DNA): TGTGCCAGTAGTACCCCGGAGGCCAACTCCTACGAGCAGTACTTC. Its protein is CASSTPEANSYEQYF.

Only a few counts were recorded for this clone. The rearrangement joins TRBV24-1 to TRBJ2-2; D uncertain. The V and J ends lost 11 bases and 0 bases respectively, with 6 bases between them. This CDR3 has 12 amino acids. CDR1 is KGHDR and CDR2 is SFDVKD in the germline V gene. CDR3 coding DNA: TGTGCCATCGACCCGAACACCGGGGAGCTGTTTTTT. Translation gives CAIDPNTGELFF.

This rearrangement joins TRBV7-9 to TRBJ2-1; 9 bases align to TRBD2. This CDR3 spans 19 amino acids. The germline V gene has CDR1 SEHNR and CDR2 FQNEAQ (reference sequence). J was trimmed by 0 bases and V by 1 base; bases with no gene match: 10. The chain's CDR3 is CASSLGRMVRGGSYNEQFF. The DNA for the CDR3 is TGTGCCAGCAGCTTAGGGCGAATGGTGCGGGGGGGCTCCTACAATGAGCAGTTCTTC.

The chain combines TRBV30 with TRBJ2-5, with 7 positions matching TRBD2. This CDR3 contains 12 residues. Per the germline V gene, CDR1 is GTSNPN and CDR2 is SVGIG (reference sequence). J was trimmed by 8 bases and V by 2 bases; bases with no gene match: 5. The CDR3 bases are TGTGCCTGGAGTCAAAGCGGGACTACCCAGTACTTC. Amino acid sequence: CAWSQSGTTQYF.

V is TRBV19 and J is TRBJ2-7; D is perhaps TRBD1 (6 bases). CDR1 is LNHDA and CDR2 is SQIVND in the germline V gene (reference sequence). CDR3 size: 14 residues. Trimming cost V 6 bases and J 6 bases, with 18 bases left between them. The CDR3 DNA follows: TGTGCCAGTAGCGATCAGTACAGGGATTCCGAGCAGTACTTC. Protein: CASSDQYRDSEQYF. The full variable domain, with the rest looked up from reference TRBV19 and TRBJ2-7, is DGGITQSPKYLFRKEGQNVTLSCEQNLNHDAMYWYRQDPGQGLRLIYYSQIVNDFQKGDIAEGYSVSREKKESFPLTVTSAQKNPTAFYLCASSDQYRDSEQYFGPGTRLTVT.

This CDR3 is CASSAPGPGELFF. The CDR3 DNA follows: TGTGCCAGCAGCGCCCCCGGGCCCGGGGAGCTGTTTTTT. The chain carries TRBV5-4 and TRBJ2-2; D is uncertain. The CDR3 consists of 13 residues. Germline CDR1 SGHNT, CDR2 YYREEE (reference sequence). V lost 4 bases and J 6 bases, leaving 10 bases between the germline ends.

This clone was seen more than once but under ten times. The genes are TRBV27 and TRBJ2-1; TRBD1 aligns across 8 bases. The V gene's germline CDR1 is MNHEY and CDR2 SMNVEV (reference sequence). The CDR3 runs 17 residues. The ends lost 4 bases at V and 4 bases at J; junction bases unmatched: 12. CDR3 DNA: TGTGCCAGCAGTTCTCGACAGGGGCGCTACAGATACAATGAGCAGTTCTTC. It yields the protein CASSSRQGRYRYNEQFF.

CDR3 in amino acids: CASSSQGSGYEQYF. CDR3 sequence (DNA): TGCGCCAGCAGTTCACAGGGTAGTGGCTACGAGCAGTACTTC. The genes are TRBV5-1 and TRBJ2-7; D possibly corresponds to TRBD1 (6 bases). The CDR3 consists of 14 residues. Germline V gene sequence: CDR1 SGHRS, CDR2 YFSETQ. Trimming pared 5 bases from V and 3 bases from J, leaving 15 bases between. Complete variable domain (other parts from reference TRBV5-1 and TRBJ2-7): KAGVTQTPRYLIKTRGQQVTLSCSPISGHRSVSWYQQTPGQGLQFLFEYFSETQRNKGNFPGRFSGRQFSNSRSEMNVSTLELGDSALYLCASSSQGSGYEQYFGPGTRLTVT.

The CDR3 sequence is CASSSSTGERAKNIQYF. CDR3 bases: TGTGCCAGCAGCTCCTCGACAGGGGAGAGGGCCAAAAACATTCAGTACTTC. The chain is built from TRBV7-9 and TRBJ2-4; 8 positions match TRBD1. This CDR3 spans 17 amino acids. V shed 4 bases and J 1 base; nucleotides not matched to a gene: 9. Germline V gene sequence: CDR1 SEHNR, CDR2 FQNEAQ (reference sequence).

CDR3 in DNA: TGTGCCAGCAGCCCAAGCTCAGTGAACACTGAAGCTTTCTTT. The encoded protein is CASSPSSVNTEAFF. This chain joins TRBV11-2 and TRBJ1-1; D is ambiguous. V lost 5 bases and J 0 bases, leaving 10 bases between the germline ends. CDR1 is SGHAT, CDR2 FQNNGV, per germline. CDR3 length: 14 amino acids.

The chain couples TRBV5-5 to TRBJ2-1, with TRBD2 identical over 11 bases. The CDR3 contains 17 residues. Germline loops: CDR1 SGHKS, CDR2 YYEKEE (reference sequence). Germline trimming cut 0 bases from V and 1 base from J; bases unmatched to any gene: 3. The CDR3 sequence is CASSLGLAGSSYNEQFF. CDR3 DNA sequence: TGTGCCAGCAGCTTGGGACTAGCGGGGTCTTCCTACAATGAGCAGTTCTTC.

The rearrangement joins TRBV19 to TRBJ1-6; no definite D call. Germline assignment: CDR1 LNHDA and CDR2 SQIVND (reference sequence). V lost 3 bases and J 10 bases, leaving 7 bases between the germline ends. The CDR3 has 12 residues. Here the CDR3 DNA reads TGTGCCAGTAGTATTCCGGGCTCACCCCTCCACTTT. Translated: CASSIPGSPLHF. The full variable domain, completed using reference TRBV19 and TRBJ1-6, is DGGITQSPKYLFRKEGQNVTLSCEQNLNHDAMYWYRQDPGQGLRLIYYSQIVNDFQKGDIAEGYSVSREKKESFPLTVTSAQKNPTAFYLCASSIPGSPLHFGNGTRLTVT.

This clone showed up just a few times. The rearrangement uses TRBV12-3 or TRBV12-4 and TRBJ1-2; TRBD1 matches 8 bases. This CDR3 contains 13 residues. V dropped 5 bases and J dropped 7; count of bases not matched to a gene: 6. The CDR3 nucleotides read TGTGCCAGCAGTGGGTGGACAGGGCTTGGCTACACCTTC. Translation: CASSGWTGLGYTF.

This rearrangement joins TRBV7-2 to TRBJ2-4; 10 bases agree with TRBD2. With 2 bases clipped from V and 3 bases from J, the junction kept 1 base outside the gene matches. Germline CDR1 and CDR2: SGHTA and FQGNSA. The CDR3 consists of 15 residues. The CDR3 bases are TGTGCCAGCAGCTTACCTAGCGGGAGCAAAAACATTCAGTACTTC. This translates into CASSLPSGSKNIQYF.

This clone was seen a handful of times. This sequence joins TRBV4-2 and TRBJ2-5; tentatively, D is TRBD1 or TRBD2 (6 bases each). The CDR3 consists of 16 residues. Between the trimmed V and J ends, which lost 0 bases and 5 bases, there was a span of 16 bases. The germline gives CDR1 LGHNA, CDR2 YNFKEQ. DNA of the CDR3: TGTGCCAGCAGCCAAGATACGGGGGCTGTTCGGGAGACCCAGTACTTC. Translation gives CASSQDTGAVRETQYF.